The entry below describes one T cell receptor (beta chain). Its antigen remains unidentified. This sample was taken from a study of PD-1 blockade in classical Hodgkin lymphoma. Assay used: immunoSEQ multiplex PCR; TCRdb lists only in-frame clones, some missing. The profile shows about 27,000 clones, approximately 80% of them singletons. Points from the study as a whole: Newly diagnosed patients were reported to start with lower TCR diversity than healthy donors. Complete responders started with a diversity level that resembled newly diagnosed patients at baseline.

No patient escaped relapse after autologous stem cell transplantation, and brentuximab vedotin exposure varied. Reported best responses ranged across complete response, partial response or progressive disease. This specimen consisted of peripheral blood mononuclear cells (PBMCs), obtained before the second cycle of nivolumab. The origin of this receptor is a human donor with classical Hodgkin lymphoma.

The CDR3 DNA sequence: TGTGCCAGTAGTTCAGGGACTAGCGGGGGAGAGACCCAGTACTTC. Translated: CASSSGTSGGETQYF. V gene TRBV19 combines with J gene TRBJ2-5, with TRBD2 matching over 14 bases. The CDR3 is 15 residues long. Trimming cost V 5 bases and J 4 bases; bases outside gene matches: 3. Germline V lookup: CDR1 LNHDA, CDR2 SQIVND (reference sequence). The full variable domain, with the rest looked up from reference TRBV19 and TRBJ2-5, is DGGITQSPKYLFRKEGQNVTLSCEQNLNHDAMYWYRQDPGQGLRLIYYSQIVNDFQKGDIAEGYSVSREKKESFPLTVTSAQKNPTAFYLCASSSGTSGGETQYFGPGTRLLVL.